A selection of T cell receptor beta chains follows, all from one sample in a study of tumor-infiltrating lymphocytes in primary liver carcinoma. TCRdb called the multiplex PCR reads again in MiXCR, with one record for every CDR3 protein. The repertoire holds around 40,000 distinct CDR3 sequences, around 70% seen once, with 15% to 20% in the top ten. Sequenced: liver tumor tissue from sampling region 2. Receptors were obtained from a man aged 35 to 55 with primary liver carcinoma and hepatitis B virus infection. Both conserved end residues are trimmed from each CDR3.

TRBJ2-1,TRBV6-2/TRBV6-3,ASSPHANIEQF
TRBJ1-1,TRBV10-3,AIRGRSQGLNIVAF
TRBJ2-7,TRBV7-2,ASSLGQGSAYEQY
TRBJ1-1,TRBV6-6,TSRTGGTTEAF
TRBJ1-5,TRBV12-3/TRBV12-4,ASSLSGAPQH
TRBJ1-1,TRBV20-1,SASPGTRNTEAF
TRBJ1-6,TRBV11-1,ASSRTPVPRLH
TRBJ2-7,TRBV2,ASISGVTYGQY
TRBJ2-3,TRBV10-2,ASSATVTQY
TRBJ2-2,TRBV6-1,AGKTNNTGELF
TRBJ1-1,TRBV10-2,ASGQGAANTEAF
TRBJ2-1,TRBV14,ASSQNLDAREQF
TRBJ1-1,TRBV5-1,ASSLIPNIEAI
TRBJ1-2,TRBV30,AWTSTNYGYT
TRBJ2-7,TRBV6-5,ASSAGTRRYKQY
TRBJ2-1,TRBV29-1,SGPRGFDEQF
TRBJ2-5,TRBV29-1,GVQTSGSWPETQY
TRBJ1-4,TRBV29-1,SVGRGRSEKLF
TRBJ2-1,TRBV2,ASGRGSGVLYNEQF
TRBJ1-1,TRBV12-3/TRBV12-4,ASRIQINTETF
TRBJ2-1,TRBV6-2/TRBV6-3,VSSYQLGNEQF
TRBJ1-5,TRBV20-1,SARGGNQPQH
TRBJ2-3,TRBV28,ASSLLGTSGPSTDTQY
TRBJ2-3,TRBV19,ASSPHDARNTQY
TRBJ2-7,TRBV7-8,ASSSASTGGINEQH
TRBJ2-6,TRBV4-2,TSRPGTVGANVLT
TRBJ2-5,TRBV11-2,VSSLTLHDGETQY
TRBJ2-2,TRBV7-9,VSSLVLQGWSGELF
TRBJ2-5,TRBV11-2,ASSRCTGLAETQY
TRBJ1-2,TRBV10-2,SNSDRVGGYT
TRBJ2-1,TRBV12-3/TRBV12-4,ASSRSGDEQF
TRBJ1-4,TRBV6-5,ACSRDGSAGKLF
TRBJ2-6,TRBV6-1,ASTEQGLTGANVLT
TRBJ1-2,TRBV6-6,TSSEGPAGGGYDYT
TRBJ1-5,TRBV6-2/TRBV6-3,ASSAQGARVNQPQH
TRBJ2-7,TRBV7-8,ASSLASLQWKGEQY
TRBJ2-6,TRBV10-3,AINGTASGANVLT
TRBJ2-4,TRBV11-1,ASSPLGQGTSKNIKY
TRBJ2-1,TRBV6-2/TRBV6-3,VSSPPILSSYNEQL
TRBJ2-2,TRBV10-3,AISPGRNLGTGELF
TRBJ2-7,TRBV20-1,SVSGLAPYEQY
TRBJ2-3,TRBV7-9,ASSLIGGGTDTQY
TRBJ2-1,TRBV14,ASNAIAGWVNNEHF
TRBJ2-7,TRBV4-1,ASSQDIGLYYEQY
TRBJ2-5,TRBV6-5,ASSYSTGREETRY
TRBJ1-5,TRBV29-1,SVGTGQNQPQH
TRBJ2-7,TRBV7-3,ASSRGHGAPYEHH
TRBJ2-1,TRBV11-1,VRSLASTFQYNGQF
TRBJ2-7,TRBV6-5,ASSNDTSYEQY
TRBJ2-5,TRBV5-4,ASTRQGKETQY
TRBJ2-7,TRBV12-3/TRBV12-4,ASSLEWWEGVRYEQN
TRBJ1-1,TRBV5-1,ASVRGLALMNTEAF
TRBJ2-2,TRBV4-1,TSSPQTGVLNTGELF
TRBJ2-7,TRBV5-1,ANRLAGTSLNEQY
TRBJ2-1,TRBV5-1,ASSHLAGPDGDEF